These T cell receptor beta chains were read from a single sample in a study of cytomegalovirus exposure and HLA in healthy donors. Sequencing used immunoSEQ multiplex PCR; TCRdb keeps in-frame clones, though not all of them. In the table there are about 120,000 clones, roughly three quarters of which are singletons. Source material: PBMCs. These receptors were obtained from a man younger than 40 in good health and CMV-seropositive. The CDR3 runs from the conserved cysteine through the conserved F or W. Fields, in order: J gene, V gene, CDR3 length, clone size, D gene, CDR3 DNA, CDR3 protein. D genes are given only for firm matches. Expanded clones get a size class; other rows say once, few or many, or leave the size out.

TRBJ2-1 | TRBV28 | 15 | few | TRBD1 | TGTGCCAGCAGTGCGGACAGGGGGGCCTACAATGAGCAGTTCTTC | CASSADRGAYNEQFF
TRBJ2-7 | TRBV18 | 14 | - | - | TGTGCCAGCTCACCACTTCAGGGGACCTACGAGCAGTACTTC | CASSPLQGTYEQYF
TRBJ2-7 | TRBV29-1 | 13 | - | TRBD1 | TGCAGCGTCAAGGGGGCGGCTTTCTACGAGCAGTACTTC | CSVKGAAFYEQYF
TRBJ2-1 | TRBV27 | 16 | once | TRBD1 | TGTGCCAGCAGAGCCCCCGAGGACAGGGGGAACGATGAGCAGTTCTTC | CASRAPEDRGNDEQFF
TRBJ2-2 | TRBV7-2 | 16 | - | TRBD2 | TGTGCCAGCGCGCTGTTCGGAGCGGGAGCGAGCGGGGAGCTGTTTTTT | CASALFGAGASGELFF
TRBJ2-3 | TRBV19 | 15 | - | - | TGTGCCAGTAGTACGACGACTACTAGCACAGATACGCAGTATTTT | CASSTTTTSTDTQYF
TRBJ1-1 | TRBV30 | 13 | - | - | TGTGCCTGGACCTTAGGGGGGGCTACGGAAGCTTTCTTT | CAWTLGGATEAFF
TRBJ2-1 | TRBV30 | 11 | - | - | TGTGCCTGGAGTGTTCAACGGGAGCAGTTCTTC | CAWSVQREQFF
TRBJ1-2 | TRBV25-1 | 15 | - | TRBD1 | TGTGCCAGCAGTAAGGGACAGGGGATTTACTATGGCTACACCTTC | CASSKGQGIYYGYTF
TRBJ2-7 | TRBV11-1 | 16 | once | - | TGTGCCAGCCGATCTACCAGGTCGGGGGGCGTCTATCAGCAGTACTTC | CASRSTRSGGVYQQYF
TRBJ1-1 | TRBV7-8 | 15 | few | - | TGTGCCAGCAGCCCTATGACAGGAGTGTACACTGAAGCTTTCTTT | CASSPMTGVYTEAFF
TRBJ1-5 | TRBV18 | 14 | - | - | TGTGCCAGCTCATCGGACTATAGCAATCAGCCCCAGCATTTT | CASSSDYSNQPQHF
TRBJ2-7 | TRBV6-1 | 15 | - | TRBD2 | TGTGCCAGCAGTGAAGAGGTGGGGGGGACCCACGAGCAGTACTTC | CASSEEVGGTHEQYF
TRBJ2-1 | TRBV6-1 | 14 | once | TRBD2 | TGTGCCAGCATCGAACTAGCGGTCTACAATGAGCAGTTCTTC | CASIELAVYNEQFF
TRBJ1-1 | TRBV6-1 | 13 | - | - | TGTGCCAGCAACCAGGGCCCCAACACTGAAGCTTTCTTT | CASNQGPNTEAFF
TRBJ2-3 | TRBV27 | 17 | - | TRBD2 | TGTGCCAGCATCTACGCCTACCAGGGACTAAACACAGATACGCAGTATTTT | CASIYAYQGLNTDTQYF
TRBJ2-7 | TRBV28 | 12 | - | - | TGTGCCAGCAGGGGGCCTTTCGACGAGCAGTACTTC | CASRGPFDEQYF
TRBJ1-1 | TRBV5-1 | 14 | - | - | TGCGCCAGCAGCTTGGGGGGGGTAACCGATGAAGCTTTCTTT | CASSLGGVTDEAFF
TRBJ2-4 | TRBV28 | 16 | few | - | TGTGCCAGCAGTTTAGTTGGCGGGACGTGGCCAAACATTCAGTACTTC | CASSLVGGTWPNIQYF
TRBJ2-1 | TRBV15 | 16 | - | TRBD2 | TGTGCCACCAGCAGAACTATAGCGGGCGGCTACAATGAGCAGTTCTTC | CATSRTIAGGYNEQFF
TRBJ2-1 | TRBV5-1 | 15 | once | - | TGCGCCAGCAGCCCGGGATCCGACTCCTACAATGAGCAGTTCTTC | CASSPGSDSYNEQFF
TRBJ1-5 | TRBV7-6 | 15 | few | TRBD1 | TGTGCCAGCAGCTCCCGGACAGGGGTCAATCAGCCCCAGCATTTT | CASSSRTGVNQPQHF
TRBJ2-1 | TRBV30 | 10 | - | - | TGTGCCTGGATAGGGGGATTTTCCCTCTTC | CAWIGGFSLF
TRBJ1-1 | TRBV6-7 | 17 | - | - | TGTGCCAGCAGTTTATCATACGGGGGGCGCGCGACACCTGAAGCTTTCTTT | CASSLSYGGRATPEAFF
TRBJ2-7 | TRBV7-2 | 15 | few | TRBD1 | TGTGCCAGCAGCTGGGGACAGGGTAGGTCCTACGAGCAGTACTTC | CASSWGQGRSYEQYF
TRBJ2-7 | TRBV6-5 | 15 | - | - | TGTGCCAGCAGTTCAGACACCTACAGGGCCTACGAGCAGTACTTC | CASSSDTYRAYEQYF
TRBJ2-5 | TRBV6-5 | 14 | - | TRBD1 | TGTGCCAGCAGTTGGGGACAGGGGGGGAAGACCCAGTACTTC | CASSWGQGGKTQYF
TRBJ2-7 | TRBV4-1 | 15 | - | TRBD2 | TGCGCCAGCAGCCAAATACTAGCGGGAGTGAGCGAGCAGTACTTC | CASSQILAGVSEQYF
TRBJ2-1 | TRBV6-4 | 16 | - | - | TGTGCCAGCAGTGACTGGGCCTCCAGATCCGTGTATGAGCAGTTCTTC | CASSDWASRSVYEQFF
TRBJ2-7 | TRBV6-5 | 12 | - | TRBD2 | TGTGCCAGCAGTTACTCCGGCGGGAGGCAGTACTTC | CASSYSGGRQYF
TRBJ2-5 | TRBV19 | 16 | few | TRBD2 | TGTGCCAGTAGTAGGACTAGCGGGAGGGCCTGGGAGACCCAGTACTTC | CASSRTSGRAWETQYF
TRBJ2-3 | TRBV19 | 17 | - | TRBD1 | TGTGCCAGTAGTAGGGTGGGGGCAGGGGGAAGCACAGATACGCAGTATTTT | CASSRVGAGGSTDTQYF
TRBJ1-5 | TRBV6-5 | 13 | - | - | TGTGCCAGCAAGTTCTCCGTCGGTCAGCCCCAGCATTTT | CASKFSVGQPQHF
TRBJ2-7 | TRBV7-2 | 15 | - | - | TGTGCCAGCAGCCAAGTGCGCGTGAGCTCCTACGAGCAGTACTTC | CASSQVRVSSYEQYF
TRBJ2-1 | TRBV29-1 | 19 | - | TRBD2 | TGCAGCGCCCAGGGGCCTAGCGGGAGGGGGGCGGGGTTTTACAATGAGCAGTTCTTC | CSAQGPSGRGAGFYNEQFF
TRBJ2-1 | TRBV10-3 | 16 | - | TRBD2 | TGTGCCATCAGTGTAGTGACTAGCGGACACTACAATGAGCAGTTCTTC | CAISVVTSGHYNEQFF
TRBJ2-5 | TRBV7-2 | 15 | - | - | TGTGCCAGCAGCTTATTAACAGGGCAAATGGGGACCCAGTACTTC | CASSLLTGQMGTQYF
TRBJ2-1 | TRBV9 | 12 | once | - | TGTGCCAGCAGCGTGTCCGGCAATGAGCAGTTCTTC | CASSVSGNEQFF
TRBJ2-1 | TRBV18 | 15 | - | TRBD2 | TGTGCCAGCTCACCACCTAGCGGGAGGGCCAATGAGCAGTTCTTC | CASSPPSGRANEQFF
TRBJ2-1 | TRBV5-4 | 14 | - | - | TGTGCCAGCAGCTTGAGGAGTGGGTGGAATGAGCAGTTCTTC | CASSLRSGWNEQFF
TRBJ1-2 | TRBV11-2 | 15 | - | - | TGTGCCAGCAGCTTAGAGGCAGGGGTCGGCTATGGCTACACCTTC | CASSLEAGVGYGYTF
TRBJ2-5 | TRBV19 | 14 | - | TRBD2 | TGTGCCAGTACCGATAGCGGGTATCAAGAGACCCAGTACTTC | CASTDSGYQETQYF
TRBJ1-1 | TRBV29-1 | 13 | - | - | TGCAGCGGTGGGGCCGGACTGAACACTGAAGCTTTCTTT | CSGGAGLNTEAFF
TRBJ2-1 | TRBV5-4 | 15 | - | TRBD1 | TGTGCCAGCAGCTTGGCAGGGGGCCAAAGCAATGAGCAGTTCTTC | CASSLAGGQSNEQFF
TRBJ1-1 | TRBV7-9 | 16 | - | TRBD1 | TGTGCCAGCAGCTTGGGACAGGTGATCATGAACACTGAAGCTTTCTTT | CASSLGQVIMNTEAFF
TRBJ2-3 | TRBV6-5 | 15 | - | TRBD2 | TGTGCCAGCCAAAAGGGACTAGCGGACACAGATACGCAGTATTTT | CASQKGLADTDTQYF
TRBJ2-2 | TRBV10-1 | 14 | - | - | TGCGCCAGCAGAATACAGAGGAACACCGGGGAGCTGTTTTTT | CASRIQRNTGELFF
TRBJ2-1 | TRBV27 | 15 | once | TRBD2 | TGTGCCAGCAGTCCAGTAGCGGGGGGTAACAATGAGCAGTTCTTC | CASSPVAGGNNEQFF
TRBJ2-7 | TRBV21-1 | 14 | - | - | TGTGCCAGCAGCAAAGAGGGGGTGCGCCCCGAGCAGTACTTC | CASSKEGVRPEQYF
TRBJ2-7 | TRBV5-1 | 13 | - | TRBD1 | TGCGCCAGCGCGACAGGGAGCCCCTACGAGCAGTACTTC | CASATGSPYEQYF
TRBJ1-2 | TRBV28 | 14 | once | - | TGTGCCAGCAGTTTAGGCTCGGGGGGTGCTGGCTACACCTTC | CASSLGSGGAGYTF
TRBJ1-5 | TRBV29-1 | 14 | - | TRBD1 | TGCAGCGTCAGGACAGGGGAGAAGGGGCAGCCCCAGCATTTT | CSVRTGEKGQPQHF
TRBJ2-2 | TRBV5-4 | 14 | - | - | TGTGCCAGCAGCTTAACCCGACAGACCGGGGAGCTGTTTTTT | CASSLTRQTGELFF
TRBJ2-1 | TRBV13 | 16 | - | TRBD1 | TGTGCCAGCAGCCAACAGGGGGCTTCCTCCTACAATGAGCAGTTCTTC | CASSQQGASSYNEQFF
TRBJ1-2 | TRBV7-2 | 12 | once | - | TGTGCCAGCAGCCCCGCGGGGTATGGCTACACCTTC | CASSPAGYGYTF
TRBJ2-1 | TRBV19 | 16 | - | TRBD2 | TGTGCCAGTAGTATTTCCGGACTAGCGGGAAACAATGAGCAGTTCTTC | CASSISGLAGNNEQFF
TRBJ1-2 | TRBV5-1 | 13 | - | TRBD1 | TGCGCCAGCAGCTTAACAGGGGTCTATGGCTACACCTTC | CASSLTGVYGYTF
TRBJ2-7 | TRBV9 | 15 | - | TRBD1 | TGTGCCAGCAGCGCCCCTGGGACAGGGAAGCGCGAGCAGTACTTC | CASSAPGTGKREQYF
TRBJ1-5 | TRBV7-9 | 12 | - | - | TGTGCCAGCAGCCCCGGAGATCAGCCCCAGCATTTT | CASSPGDQPQHF
TRBJ1-1 | TRBV6-5 | 14 | - | - | TGTGCCAGCAGGAAGACAGGAGAGAACACTGAAGCTTTCTTT | CASRKTGENTEAFF